Below, 30 T cell receptor beta chains from the same sample are listed, as sequenced in a study of cytomegalovirus exposure and HLA in healthy donors (dated by TCRdb to 2016 to 2017). Library construction relied on the immunoSEQ multiplex PCR assay. TCRdb mirrors the immuneACCESS table, restricted to in-frame sequences. Some clones are absent from its copies; in checked studies, under half trace to an unresolved V gene, and the reason for the others is unknown. The sample records under 200,000 clones, about 90% of which are singletons. Approximately 3% of the sample is in the top ten clones. Sequenced input: PBMCs. These receptors originate from a woman aged 18-30 years in good health and CMV-seropositive.

This sequence joins TRBV9 and TRBJ2-2; D unresolved. Looked up from germline, CDR1 is SGDLS and CDR2 is YYNGEE. Trimming stripped 5 bases from V and 0 bases from J, with 5 bases between. This CDR3 region has 13 residues. The CDR3 DNA sequence: TGTGCCAGCAGATCAGCGAACACCGGGGAGCTGTTTTTT. This encodes CASRSANTGELFF.

The chain couples TRBV19 to TRBJ2-7; the D gene is possibly TRBD1 (5 bases). The CDR3 extends over 14 amino acids. The V and J ends lost 7 bases and 3 bases respectively, with 16 bases between them. The germline CDR1 and CDR2 sequences are LNHDA and SQIVND (reference sequence). CDR3 DNA sequence: TGTGCCAGTAATCCCCAGGACAAGAGCTACGAGCAGTACTTC. The encoded protein is CASNPQDKSYEQYF. The entire variable domain, with the rest obtained from reference TRBV19 and TRBJ2-7, is as follows: DGGITQSPKYLFRKEGQNVTLSCEQNLNHDAMYWYRQDPGQGLRLIYYSQIVNDFQKGDIAEGYSVSREKKESFPLTVTSAQKNPTAFYLCASNPQDKSYEQYFGPGTRLTVT.

This chain links TRBV7-6 with TRBJ2-2; D possibly corresponds to TRBD2 (6 bases). This CDR3 contains 15 residues. The V gene's germline CDR1 is SGHVS and CDR2 FNYEAQ. The V end was cut by 4 bases, the J end by 1 base, with 10 bases between. CDR3 nucleotide sequence: TGTGCCAGCAGCTCCGGGACTTTGAACACCGGGGAGCTGTTTTTT. It is translated as CASSSGTLNTGELFF.

The rearrangement uses TRBV5-4 and TRBJ2-4, with D perhaps matching TRBD2 (5 bases). CDR3 length equals 14 residues. Between the trimmed V and J ends, which lost 2 bases and 6 bases, there was a span of 12 bases. Per germline, CDR1 SGHNT and CDR2 YYREEE (reference sequence). DNA of the CDR3: TGTGCCAGCAGCTTATTCGGGGTAGGAAACATTCAGTACTTC. It is translated as CASSLFGVGNIQYF.

The chain employs TRBV4-3 and TRBJ2-7; TRBD1 is a possible D gene (6 bases). This CDR3 comprises 14 residues. Between the trimmed V and J ends, which lost 1 base and 4 bases, there was a span of 11 bases. Germline V gene data show CDR1 as LGHNA and CDR2 as YSLEER. The CDR3 here is CASSQAGVGYEQYF. The CDR3, as DNA: TGCGCCAGCAGCCAAGCAGGGGTGGGGTACGAGCAGTACTTC.

The V gene is TRBV2, the J gene TRBJ1-1; D gene uncertain. Germline CDR1 is SNHLY and CDR2 is FYNNEI. V was cut by 6 bases and J by 5 bases, with 16 bases left in between. This CDR3 is built from 14 residues. CDR3 sequence: CASRQTWLRTEAFF. The CDR3 nucleotides are TGTGCCAGCAGGCAGACTTGGCTGCGTACTGAAGCTTTCTTT. Drawing the rest from reference TRBV2 and TRBJ1-1, the complete variable domain is EPEVTQTPSHQVTQMGQEVILRCVPISNHLYFYWYRQILGQKVEFLVSFYNNEISEKSEIFDDQFSVERPDGSNFTLKIRSTKLEDSAMYFCASRQTWLRTEAFFGQGTRLTVV.

The gene calls are TRBV29-1 and TRBJ1-2, with no clear D. CDR1 and CDR2 (germline): SQVTM, ANQGSEA. The germline V and J ends were trimmed by 3 bases and 6 bases, with 2 bases remaining between them. The CDR3 sequence is 9 residues long. As DNA, the CDR3 is TGCAGCGTTGATAATGGCTACACCTTC. This translates into CSVDNGYTF.

The gene calls are TRBV6-4 and TRBJ2-3; no definite D call. This CDR3 is 14 amino acids long. Germline assignment: CDR1 MRHNA and CDR2 SNTAGT. V dropped 3 bases and J dropped 2 bases, with 9 bases sitting between them. CDR3: CASSENVYTDTQYF. The DNA of the CDR3 is TGTGCCAGCAGTGAAAACGTCTACACAGATACGCAGTATTTT.

The chain combines TRBV4-3 with TRBJ1-1; D remains ambiguous. The germline V and J ends were trimmed by 1 base and 1 base, with 10 bases remaining between them. Looked up from germline, CDR1 is LGHNA and CDR2 is YSLEER. CDR3 length: 15 residues. In DNA, the CDR3 is TGCGCCAGCAGCCAAGGGGAGGGAACGAACACTGAAGCTTTCTTT. Protein product: CASSQGEGTNTEAFF.

V gene TRBV6-1 combines with J gene TRBJ1-2; the D is unclear. The CDR3 is made up of 15 amino acids. The germline CDR1 and CDR2 sequences are MNHNS and SASEGT. The germline V and J ends were trimmed by 1 base and 2 bases, with 11 bases remaining between them. CDR3 nucleotide sequence: TGTGCCAGCAGTGAAGGTCCGGGAAGGAACTATGGCTACACCTTC. It is translated as CASSEGPGRNYGYTF.

The chain carries TRBV11-3 and TRBJ2-1; 9 bases align to TRBD2. The CDR3 runs to 16 residues. The germline gives CDR1 SGHNT, CDR2 YENEEA. V dropped 3 bases and J dropped 1; count of bases not matched to a gene: 4. DNA of the CDR3: TGTGCCAGCAGCTTGAGAAGCGGGGGGTCCTACAATGAGCAGTTCTTC. As protein: CASSLRSGGSYNEQFF.

The chain employs TRBV6-5 and TRBJ1-5; 9 bases map to TRBD1. Trimming removed 6 bases from V and 3 bases from J; junction bases left unmatched: 6. CDR1 is MNHEY, CDR2 SVGAGI, per germline. CDR3 length: 15 amino acids. The CDR3 DNA reads as TGTGCCAGCAGATCGACAGGGGGATTCAATCAGCCCCAGCATTTT. Translation gives CASRSTGGFNQPQHF.

This rearrangement joins TRBV18 to TRBJ2-7; possible D gene TRBD2, 6 bases. The germline gives CDR1 KGHSH, CDR2 LQKENI. V lost 4 bases and J 4 bases, leaving 14 bases between the germline ends. The CDR3 runs to 14 residues. The CDR3 sequence: CASSLGGSSYEQYF. Written as DNA, the CDR3 is TGTGCCAGCTCACTGGGGGGTTCCAGTTACGAGCAGTACTTC.

The rearrangement uses TRBV9 and TRBJ2-1; 9 bases align to TRBD1. Germline CDR1 and CDR2: SGDLS and YYNGEE. This CDR3 region has 16 residues. V lost 3 bases and J lost 5; bases outside the gene matches: 9. The CDR3 spells CASSGWTGALHNEQFF. CDR3 in DNA: TGTGCCAGCAGCGGATGGACAGGGGCATTGCACAATGAGCAGTTCTTC.

The chain recombines TRBV10-3 with TRBJ2-7, with a weak D call TRBD1 (6 bases). Trimming took 6 bases from V and 0 from J, leaving 12 bases between them. The CDR3 extends over 14 amino acids. In germline, CDR1 is ENHRY, CDR2 SYGVKD. The CDR3 nucleotides are TGTGCCATCAGGCCCCGGGACACCTCCTACGAGCAGTACTTC. Residues: CAIRPRDTSYEQYF.

J is TRBJ2-3 and V is TRBV11-3; possibly TRBD2 for D (5 bases). The germline gives CDR1 SGHNT, CDR2 YENEEA. The CDR3 has 15 amino acids. With 1 base removed from V and 2 bases from J, the gap between germline ends came to 10 bases. The CDR3 sequence: CASSLGGRFTDTQYF. The CDR3 DNA sequence: TGTGCCAGCAGCTTAGGTGGGAGATTCACAGATACGCAGTATTTT. Full variable domain (outside the CDR3, taken from reference TRBV11-3 and TRBJ2-3): EAGVVQSPRYKIIEKKQPVAFWCNPISGHNTLYWYLQNLGQGPELLIRYENEEAVDDSQLPKDRFSAERLKGVDSTLKIQPAELGDSAVYLCASSLGGRFTDTQYFGPGTRLTVL.

This chain connects TRBV11-1 to TRBJ2-4, with 9 bases identical to TRBD2. The germline CDR1 and CDR2 sequences are SGHAT and FQDESV (reference sequence). Losses at the gene ends were 2 bases for V and 1 base for J; bases not matched to a gene: 0. CDR3 length: 15 residues. The CDR3 DNA sequence: TGTGCCAGCAGCTTAAGCGGGGGGGCCAAAAACATTCAGTACTTC. Translated, it gives CASSLSGGAKNIQYF. The entire variable domain, with the rest obtained from reference TRBV11-1 and TRBJ2-4, is as follows: EAEVAQSPRYKITEKSQAVAFWCDPISGHATLYWYRQILGQGPELLVQFQDESVVDDSQLPKDRFSAERLKGVDSTLKIQPAELGDSAMYLCASSLSGGAKNIQYFGAGTRLSVL.

The gene calls are TRBV27 and TRBJ2-1; 7 bases line up with TRBD2. CDR1 and CDR2 from the germline V gene are MNHEY and SMNVEV (reference sequence). The CDR3 runs to 15 residues. V trimming: 2 bases; J trimming: 3 bases; junction bases outside the gene matches: 4. For the CDR3, the DNA is TGTGCCAGCAGTTTAGCGGGAGAGATCTACAATGAGCAGTTCTTC. This codes for CASSLAGEIYNEQFF.

The chain couples TRBV7-9 to TRBJ1-4; 7 bases are a match to TRBD1. There are 11 residues in the CDR3. Per germline, CDR1 SEHNR and CDR2 FQNEAQ (reference sequence). Trimming at V came to 10 bases and at J to 8 bases, leaving 4 bases not matched to a gene. The CDR3 nucleotides are TGTGCCATAGGGGGCCAGGAAAAACTGTTTTTT. Protein product: CAIGGQEKLFF.

The chain is built from TRBV27 and TRBJ2-6; TRBD2 is a possible D gene (5 bases). V lost 6 bases and J 2 bases, leaving 14 bases between the germline ends. Germline V gene sequence: CDR1 MNHEY, CDR2 SMNVEV (reference sequence). The CDR3 has 16 residues. The CDR3, as DNA: TGTGCCAGCAGAACGGAGGCGGGCGCTGGGGCCAACGTCCTGACTTTC. Its translation is CASRTEAGAGANVLTF.

This sequence joins TRBV27 and TRBJ2-1; 7 bases line up with TRBD2. Germline CDR1 MNHEY, CDR2 SMNVEV (reference sequence). V lost 1 base and J lost 10; bases outside the gene matches: 7. The CDR3 is 14 amino acids. CDR3 region: CASSLYGGFREQFF. The CDR3 bases are TGTGCCAGCAGTTTATACGGGGGGTTCCGGGAGCAGTTCTTC.

The chain carries TRBV30 and TRBJ2-2; a weak D match, TRBD1 (5 bases). CDR1 is GTSNPN and CDR2 is SVGIG in the germline V gene (reference sequence). The CDR3 covers 12 residues. The V end was cut by 2 bases, the J end by 7 bases, with 8 bases between. The CDR3: CAWSRDSGELFF. In nucleotides, the CDR3 is TGTGCCTGGAGTAGAGACAGCGGGGAGCTGTTTTTT.

This chain uses TRBV5-1 with TRBJ2-1, with 8 positions matching TRBD2. The CDR3 totals 17 residues. V was clipped by 4 bases and J by 6 bases; unmatched bases: 15. Germline values: CDR1 SGHRS, CDR2 YFSETQ. CDR3 nucleotides: TGCGCCAGCAGCCCCGGGGGGGGGCGGCTAGCCGCCAATGAGCAGTTCTTC. Translation gives CASSPGGGRLAANEQFF.

This clone has a handful of counts. The chain uses TRBV28 and TRBJ2-3; 7 bases agree with TRBD2. The CDR3 loop spans 13 amino acids. Germline V gene data show CDR1 as MDHEN and CDR2 as SYDVKM. With 8 bases clipped from V and 7 bases from J, the junction kept 9 bases outside the gene matches. This CDR3 reads CASRTRLQNTQYF. CDR3 nucleotides: TGTGCCAGCCGGACTAGACTACAAAATACGCAGTATTTT.

This chain joins TRBV5-6 and TRBJ2-2, with a tentative D call TRBD2 (6 bases). Trimming cost V 2 bases and J 6 bases, with 11 bases left between them. CDR1 SGHDT and CDR2 YYEEEE come from the germline V gene. This CDR3 spans 14 amino acids. The CDR3 coding sequence is TGTGCCAGCAGCTTCTCGACTAGTTCCGGGGAGCTGTTTTTT. Its protein product is CASSFSTSSGELFF.

V usage is TRBV15 and J usage is TRBJ2-7; TRBD2 is a possible D gene (6 bases). Trimming took 1 base from V and 0 from J, leaving 10 bases between them. There are 15 residues in the CDR3. Germline CDR1 reads LNHNV; CDR2 reads YYDKDF (reference sequence). The CDR3 DNA sequence: TGTGCCACCAGCAGAGTTCTGGGGGGCTCCTACGAGCAGTACTTC. Translation gives CATSRVLGGSYEQYF.

V gene TRBV28 combines with J gene TRBJ2-3; 8 nucleotides match TRBD2. Germline CDR1 is MDHEN and CDR2 is SYDVKM. The CDR3 spans 15 residues. The V and J ends lost 3 bases and 2 bases, in that order; junction bases with no gene match: 4. CDR3 DNA sequence: TGTGCCAGCAGTTTCGGTAGCGGGATCACAGATACGCAGTATTTT. This sequence encodes CASSFGSGITDTQYF.

V is TRBV4-1 and J is TRBJ1-4; 7 bases match TRBD1. The CDR3 spans 15 residues. CDR1 MGHRA and CDR2 YSYEKL come from the germline V gene. The J segment lost 4 bases and the V segment lost 7 bases, leaving 9 bases of the junction unmatched. CDR3 nucleotides: TGCGCCAGCAACCCGACCGGGACAGTTAATGAAAAACTGTTTTTT. Encoded protein: CASNPTGTVNEKLFF.

Turning to this clone: Other DNA sequences from this sample encode an identical CDR3 as well. The genes are TRBV5-1 and TRBJ1-2; D perhaps matches TRBD1 (6 bases). Trimming shortened V by 2 bases and J by 2 bases, and 13 bases separated the two germline ends. The CDR3 totals 15 residues. The V gene's germline CDR1 is SGHRS and CDR2 YFSETQ. Written as DNA, the CDR3 is TGCGCCAGCAGCTTCAGTTTACAGGGAAACTATGGCTACACCTTC. Its translation: CASSFSLQGNYGYTF.

The chain is built from TRBV6-4 and TRBJ2-1, with 11 positions matching TRBD2. Germline assignment: CDR1 MRHNA and CDR2 SNTAGT. The CDR3 runs to 16 residues. V lost 3 bases to trimming and J lost 4 bases; unmatched junction nucleotides: 5. Written as DNA, the CDR3 is TGTGCCAGCAGTGAGACCGGGACTAGCGGATACAATGAGCAGTTCTTC. Translated, it gives CASSETGTSGYNEQFF.